A few counts support the clone carrying this T cell receptor beta chain. Its cognate antigen is unknown. MiXCR, applied by TCRdb to the RT-PCR reads, yields one record per CDR3 protein. The sample has about 700,000 distinct CDR3 sequences, approximately 15% seen once; the top ten hold 11%. This entry is derived from a study of response to subunit inactivated influenza vaccine. Whole-study results and caveats: Each seasonal influenza vaccination, the authors suggested, recruits few new T cells.

The CDR3 runs 17 residues. Germline CDR1 WSHSY, CDR2 SAAADI. V lost 7 bases, J lost 0 bases, and 9 bases stayed unmatched. This clonotype originated in a man aged 50 to 60 who received an inactivated influenza vaccine. Sequencing used PBMCs from blood, obtained 12 days after vaccination. The V and J genes are TRBV10-2 and TRBJ2-1, with 10 nucleotides matching TRBD2. CDR3 region: CASNPAGGPRSYNEQFF. The CDR3 region has the DNA TGCGCCAGCAACCCAGCGGGGGGGCCACGCTCCTACAATGAGCAGTTCTTC.